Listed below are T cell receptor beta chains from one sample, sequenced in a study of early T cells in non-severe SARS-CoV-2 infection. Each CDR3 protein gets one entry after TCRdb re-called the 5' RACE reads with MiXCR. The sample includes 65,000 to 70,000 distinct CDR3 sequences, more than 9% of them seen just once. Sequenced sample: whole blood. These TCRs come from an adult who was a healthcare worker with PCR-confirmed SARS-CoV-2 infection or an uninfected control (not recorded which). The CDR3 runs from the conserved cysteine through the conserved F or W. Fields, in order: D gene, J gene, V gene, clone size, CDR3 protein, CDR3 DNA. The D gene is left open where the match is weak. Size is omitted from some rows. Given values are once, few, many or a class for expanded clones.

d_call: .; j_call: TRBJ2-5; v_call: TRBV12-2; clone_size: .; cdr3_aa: CASRFPESGERPYQETQYF; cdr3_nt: TGTGCAAGTCGCTTCCCTGAATCGGGGGAGCGACCGTACCAAGAGACCCAGTACTTC
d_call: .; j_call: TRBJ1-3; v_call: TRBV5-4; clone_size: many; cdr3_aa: CASSLAGGNGNTIYF; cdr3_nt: TGTGCCAGCAGCTTAGCCGGGGGGAATGGAAACACCATATATTTT
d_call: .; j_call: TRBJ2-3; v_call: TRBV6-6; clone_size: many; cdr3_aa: CASGDRKTSTDTQYF; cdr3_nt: TGTGCCAGCGGAGACAGGAAGACTAGCACAGATACGCAGTATTTT
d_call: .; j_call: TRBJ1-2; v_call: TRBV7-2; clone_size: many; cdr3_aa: CASSVDKTNYGYTF; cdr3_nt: TGTGCCAGCAGCGTAGACAAAACTAACTATGGCTACACCTTC
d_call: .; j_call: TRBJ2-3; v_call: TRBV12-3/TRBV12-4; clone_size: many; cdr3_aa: CASSRPGVDTQYF; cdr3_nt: TGTGCCAGCAGTAGACCCGGGGTTGATACGCAGTATTTT
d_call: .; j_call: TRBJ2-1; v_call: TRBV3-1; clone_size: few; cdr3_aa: CASSKGGSSFDEQFF; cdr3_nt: TGTGCCAGCAGCAAGGGGGGTTCGTCTTTCGATGAGCAGTTCTTC
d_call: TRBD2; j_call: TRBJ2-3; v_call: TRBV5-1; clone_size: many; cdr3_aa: CASSLEALSGGIRDTQYF; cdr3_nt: TGCGCCAGCAGCTTGGAGGCCCTTAGCGGGGGCATCCGGGATACGCAGTATTTT
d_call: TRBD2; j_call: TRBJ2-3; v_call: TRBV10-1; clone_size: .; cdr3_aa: CASTPSGEENQYF; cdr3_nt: TGCGCCAGCACCCCCAGCGGGGAGGAGAACCAGTATTTT
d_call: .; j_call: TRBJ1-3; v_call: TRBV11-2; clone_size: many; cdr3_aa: CASSTQGRSGNTIYF; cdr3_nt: TGTGCCAGCAGCACTCAGGGACGCTCTGGAAACACCATATATTTT
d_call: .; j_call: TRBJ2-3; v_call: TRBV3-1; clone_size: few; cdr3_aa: CASSHDSPNTQYF; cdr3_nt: TGTGCCAGCAGCCATGACTCCCCTAATACGCAGTATTTT
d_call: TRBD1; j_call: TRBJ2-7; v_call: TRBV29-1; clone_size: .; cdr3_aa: CSVEARDSRPYEQYF; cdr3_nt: TGCAGCGTGGAAGCCCGGGACAGCAGACCCTACGAGCAGTACTTC
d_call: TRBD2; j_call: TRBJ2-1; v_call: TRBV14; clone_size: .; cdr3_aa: CASSQEGQLAGRNEQFF; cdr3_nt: TGTGCCAGCAGCCAAGAGGGCCAACTAGCGGGACGAAATGAGCAGTTCTTC
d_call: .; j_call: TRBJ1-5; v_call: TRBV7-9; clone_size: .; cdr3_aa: CASSKPGQPQHF; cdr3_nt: TGTGCCAGCAGCAAGCCAGGACAGCCCCAGCATTTT
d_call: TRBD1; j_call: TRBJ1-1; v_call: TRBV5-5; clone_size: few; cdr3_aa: CASSVPDRVRAFF; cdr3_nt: TGTGCCAGCAGCGTTCCCGACAGGGTTAGAGCTTTCTTT
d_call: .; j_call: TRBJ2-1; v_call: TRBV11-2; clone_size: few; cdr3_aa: CASSLVSVGGTGEQFF; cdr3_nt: TGTGCCAGCAGCTTAGTATCGGTGGGGGGCACGGGTGAGCAGTTCTTC
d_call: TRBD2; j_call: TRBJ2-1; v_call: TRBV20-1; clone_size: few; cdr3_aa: CSAAGTSVWEQFF; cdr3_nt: TGCAGTGCTGCCGGGACTAGCGTCTGGGAGCAGTTCTTC
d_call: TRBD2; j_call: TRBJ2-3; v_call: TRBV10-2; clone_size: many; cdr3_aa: CASRGTSGVDTQYF; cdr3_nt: TGCGCCAGCAGGGGGACTAGCGGGGTGGATACGCAGTATTTT
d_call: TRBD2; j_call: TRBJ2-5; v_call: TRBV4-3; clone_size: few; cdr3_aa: CASSQVVAGYGETQYF; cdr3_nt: TGCGCCAGCAGCCAAGTGGTAGCGGGGTACGGAGAGACCCAGTACTTC
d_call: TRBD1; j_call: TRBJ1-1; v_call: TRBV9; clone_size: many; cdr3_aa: CASGTGDANTEAFF; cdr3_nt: TGTGCCAGCGGGACAGGCGACGCGAACACTGAAGCTTTCTTT
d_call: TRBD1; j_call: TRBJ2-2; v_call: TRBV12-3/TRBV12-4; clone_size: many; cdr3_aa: CASTLRLPGQGAAGELFF; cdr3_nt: TGTGCCAGCACCCTAAGACTCCCTGGACAGGGGGCTGCCGGGGAGCTGTTTTTT
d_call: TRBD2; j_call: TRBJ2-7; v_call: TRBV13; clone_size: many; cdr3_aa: CASSATSGDSYEQYF; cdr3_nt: TGTGCCAGCAGCGCCACTAGCGGGGACTCCTACGAGCAGTACTTC
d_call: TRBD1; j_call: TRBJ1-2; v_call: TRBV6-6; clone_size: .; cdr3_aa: CASSYPDRAGGYTF; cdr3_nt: TGTGCCAGCAGTTACCCGGACAGGGCTGGGGGCTACACCTTC
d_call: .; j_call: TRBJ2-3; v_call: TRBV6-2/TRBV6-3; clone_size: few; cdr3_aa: CASAATDTQYF; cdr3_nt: TGTGCCAGCGCAGCGACAGATACGCAGTATTTT
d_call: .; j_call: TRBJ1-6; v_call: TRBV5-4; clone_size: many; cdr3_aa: CASSLDSAPGSPLHF; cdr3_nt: TGTGCCAGCAGCTTGGATTCAGCGCCCGGTTCACCCCTCCACTTT
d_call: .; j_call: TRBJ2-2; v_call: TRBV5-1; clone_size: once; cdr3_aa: CASSQPGELFF; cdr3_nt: TGCGCCAGCAGCCAACCCGGGGAGCTGTTTTTT
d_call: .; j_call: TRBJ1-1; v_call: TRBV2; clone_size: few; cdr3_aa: CASSALLTFF; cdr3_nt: TGTGCCAGCAGTGCCCTGTTGACTTTCTTT
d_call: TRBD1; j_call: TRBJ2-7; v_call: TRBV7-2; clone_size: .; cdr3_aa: CASSLGQGVTYEQYF; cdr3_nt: TGTGCCAGCAGCTTAGGACAGGGTGTCACCTACGAGCAGTACTTC
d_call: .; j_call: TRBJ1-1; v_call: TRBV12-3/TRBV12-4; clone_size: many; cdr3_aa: CASSLVPNTEAFF; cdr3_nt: TGTGCCAGCAGTTTAGTACCGAACACTGAAGCTTTCTTT
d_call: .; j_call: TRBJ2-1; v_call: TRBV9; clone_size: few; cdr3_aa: CASGKTMGNEQFF; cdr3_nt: TGTGCCAGCGGAAAGACAATGGGCAATGAGCAGTTCTTC
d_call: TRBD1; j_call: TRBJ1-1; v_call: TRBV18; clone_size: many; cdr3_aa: CASSRGDSMNTEAFF; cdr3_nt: TGTGCCAGCTCTAGAGGGGACAGCATGAACACTGAAGCTTTCTTT
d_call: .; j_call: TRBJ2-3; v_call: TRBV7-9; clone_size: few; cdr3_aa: CASSGPGTDTQYF; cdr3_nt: TGTGCCAGCAGCGGGCCTGGCACAGATACGCAGTATTTT
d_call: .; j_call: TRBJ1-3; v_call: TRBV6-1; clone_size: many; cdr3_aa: CASSAWRDYSENTIYF; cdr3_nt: TGTGCCAGCAGCGCCTGGCGGGATTACTCTGAAAACACCATATATTTT
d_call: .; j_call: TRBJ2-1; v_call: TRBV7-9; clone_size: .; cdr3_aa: CASSLFPGNEQFF; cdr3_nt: TGTGCCAGCAGCTTATTTCCGGGCAATGAGCAGTTCTTC
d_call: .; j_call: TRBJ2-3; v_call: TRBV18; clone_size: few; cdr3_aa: CASSRARGPDTQYF; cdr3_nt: TGTGCCAGCTCCCGAGCTCGGGGGCCAGATACGCAGTATTTT
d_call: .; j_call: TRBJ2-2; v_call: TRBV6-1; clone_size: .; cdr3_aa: CASRREAGELFF; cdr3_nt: TGTGCCAGCAGGAGGGAGGCCGGGGAGCTGTTTTTT
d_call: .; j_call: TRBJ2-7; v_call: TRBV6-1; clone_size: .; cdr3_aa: CASRPLGYEQYF; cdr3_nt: TGTGCCAGCCGACCATTGGGCTACGAGCAGTACTTC
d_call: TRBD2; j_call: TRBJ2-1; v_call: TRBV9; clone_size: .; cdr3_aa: CASSILPTSGGRNEQFF; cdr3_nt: TGTGCCAGCAGCATCCTCCCAACTAGCGGGGGGAGGAATGAGCAGTTCTTC
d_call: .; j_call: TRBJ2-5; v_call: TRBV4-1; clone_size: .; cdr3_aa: CASSQVEFGETQYF; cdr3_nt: TGCGCCAGCAGCCAAGTGGAATTCGGGGAGACCCAGTACTTC
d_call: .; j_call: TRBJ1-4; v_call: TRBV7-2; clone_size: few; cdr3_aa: CATGWRQNEKLFF; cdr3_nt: TGTGCGACCGGCTGGCGCCAGAATGAAAAACTGTTTTTT
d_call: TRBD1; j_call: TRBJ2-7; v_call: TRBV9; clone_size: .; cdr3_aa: CASSVEGQGAREQYF; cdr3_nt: TGTGCCAGCAGCGTAGAGGGACAGGGGGCGCGGGAGCAGTACTTC
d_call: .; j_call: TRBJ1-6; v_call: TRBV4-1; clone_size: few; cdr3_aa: CASSQPREGSGSPLHF; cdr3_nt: TGCGCCAGCAGCCAACCCCGCGAAGGGTCTGGTTCACCCCTCCACTTT
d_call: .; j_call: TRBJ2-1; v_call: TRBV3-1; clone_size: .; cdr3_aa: CASSQAGTTKHNEQFF; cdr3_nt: TGTGCCAGCAGCCAAGCGGGGACGACCAAACACAATGAGCAGTTCTTC
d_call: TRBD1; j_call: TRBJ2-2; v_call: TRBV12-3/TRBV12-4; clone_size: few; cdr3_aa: CASSSRQGGNTGELFF; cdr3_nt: TGTGCCAGCAGTTCCCGACAGGGGGGTAACACCGGGGAGCTGTTTTTT
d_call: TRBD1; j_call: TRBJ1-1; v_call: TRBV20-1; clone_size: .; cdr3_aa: CSARDGTGGAGTEAFF; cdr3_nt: TGCAGTGCTAGAGATGGGACAGGGGGCGCGGGCACTGAAGCTTTCTTT
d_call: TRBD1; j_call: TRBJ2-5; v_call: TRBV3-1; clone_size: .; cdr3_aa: CASSSRDRGYQETQYF; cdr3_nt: TGTGCCAGCAGCTCCCGGGACAGGGGGTACCAAGAGACCCAGTACTTC